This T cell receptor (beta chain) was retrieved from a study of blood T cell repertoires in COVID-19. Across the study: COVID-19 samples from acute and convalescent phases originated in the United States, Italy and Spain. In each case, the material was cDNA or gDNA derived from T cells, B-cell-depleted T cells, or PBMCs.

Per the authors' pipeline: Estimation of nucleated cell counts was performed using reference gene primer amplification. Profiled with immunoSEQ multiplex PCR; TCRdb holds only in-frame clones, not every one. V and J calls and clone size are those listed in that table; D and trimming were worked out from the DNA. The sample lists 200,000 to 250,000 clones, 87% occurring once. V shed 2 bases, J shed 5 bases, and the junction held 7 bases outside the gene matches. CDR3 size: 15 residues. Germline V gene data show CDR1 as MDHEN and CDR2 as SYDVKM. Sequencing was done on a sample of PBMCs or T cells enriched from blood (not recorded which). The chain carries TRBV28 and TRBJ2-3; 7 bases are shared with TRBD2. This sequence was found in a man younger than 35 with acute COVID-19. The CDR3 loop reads CASSLAGVGGDTQYF. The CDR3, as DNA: TGTGCCAGCAGTTTAGCGGGAGTGGGAGGAGATACGCAGTATTTT.